Presented here are 15 T cell receptor beta chains from one specimen sequenced in a study of T-cell memory formation after mild COVID-19 (dated by TCRdb to about 2021). Library prep was done by 5' RACE. These reads were obtained on an Illumina NovaSeq 6000. TCRdb itself trimmed the public reads at Q25 with fastp, ran MiXCR and retained productive beta chains. Identical CDR3 proteins give one entry, which carries the most common genes and DNA. In this sample the table shows fewer than 550,000 distinct CDR3 sequences, roughly 20% of which occur a single time. The biggest ten clones account for more than 8% of the sample. The sequencing sample was made of PBMCs or a T cell subset sorted from them (not recorded which). These receptors were taken from an adult woman who had mild COVID-19 (a few samples of this study predate the infection). The sample titles of this study are shuffled in the database, so cell type and time point are left out; the donor was told from shared clones.

This clonotype turned up a few times. The chain couples TRBV11-3 to TRBJ2-3; D possibly corresponds to TRBD2 (5 bases). CDR1 is SGHNT, CDR2 YENEEA, per germline. V was pared by 6 bases and J by 4 bases, with 14 bases between. This CDR3 spans 14 amino acids. The CDR3 sequence: CASSSSGLADTQYF. The CDR3 DNA sequence: TGTGCCAGCAGTTCCTCGGGATTAGCAGATACGCAGTATTTT.

The V call is TRBV3-1, the J call TRBJ2-7; 7 bases agree with TRBD1. V shed 2 bases, J shed 2 bases, and the junction held 6 bases outside the gene matches. CDR3 size: 15 residues. Germline values: CDR1 LGHDT, CDR2 YNNKEL (reference sequence). CDR3 sequence reads: CASSQSWTGPYEQYF. In DNA form, the CDR3 reads TGTGCCAGCAGCCAATCATGGACAGGCCCCTACGAGCAGTACTTC.

Many counts were recorded for this clonotype. The junction departs from germline at one end; a sequencing error may be responsible. The rearrangement uses TRBV12-3 or TRBV12-4 and TRBJ2-7, with no clear D. The CDR3 length is 13 residues. CDR3 sequence reads: CASRLGPTYEQYF. The DNA of the CDR3 is TGTGCCAGCAGGTTAGGACCTACCTACGAGCAGTACTTC.

J is TRBJ1-5 and V is TRBV9, with D maybe TRBD1 (6 bases). V was pared by 0 bases and J by 7 bases, with 14 bases between. Germline V lookup: CDR1 SGDLS, CDR2 YYNGEE. The CDR3 covers 15 residues. The DNA of the CDR3 is TGTGCCAGCAGCGTAGATTACAGGGTGGACCAGCCCCAGCATTTT. Translated, it gives CASSVDYRVDQPQHF.

The sample holds a few counts of this clonotype. The chain couples TRBV7-9 to TRBJ1-1, with D possibly being TRBD1 (5 bases). CDR1 SEHNR and CDR2 FQNEAQ come from the germline V gene (reference sequence). Trimming removed 0 bases from V and 0 bases from J, with 8 bases in between. This CDR3 has 15 amino acids. The DNA of the CDR3 is TGTGCCAGCAGCTTAGCGCAGGGCATGAACACTGAAGCTTTCTTT. As protein: CASSLAQGMNTEAFF.

This clonotype was seen only a few times. This chain joins TRBV12-3 or TRBV12-4 and TRBJ2-3, with TRBD2 identical over 9 bases. Trimming took 1 base from V and 4 from J; bases not matched to a gene: 0. The CDR3 totals 14 residues. CDR3 in amino acids: CASSLGLAADTQYF. In nucleotides, the CDR3 is TGTGCCAGCAGTTTAGGACTAGCGGCAGATACGCAGTATTTT.

The rearrangement joins TRBV3-1 to TRBJ1-1; D uncertain. Between the trimmed V and J ends, which lost 0 bases and 0 bases, there was a span of 8 bases. The CDR3 is made up of 15 amino acids. Germline V CDR1 and CDR2: LGHDT, YNNKEL (reference sequence). This chain's CDR3 is CASSQDRAMNTEAFF. As DNA, the CDR3 is TGTGCCAGCAGCCAAGATAGGGCCATGAACACTGAAGCTTTCTTT.

Here the CDR3 reads CASSQDFRRQGYNEQFF. DNA of the CDR3: TGTGCCAGCAGCCAAGATTTTAGGAGACAGGGGTACAATGAGCAGTTCTTC. The chain is built from TRBV4-2 and TRBJ2-1; 8 bases are a match to TRBD1. The CDR3 totals 17 residues. The V and J ends lost 0 bases and 4 bases, in that order; junction bases with no gene match: 8. Germline V gene lookup returns CDR1 LGHNA and CDR2 YNFKEQ.

This clonotype was counted at least ten times. The chain carries TRBV5-6 and TRBJ2-3, with TRBD1 identical over 8 bases. Germline assignment: CDR1 SGHDT and CDR2 YYEEEE. J gave up 4 bases and V 3 bases, and 1 base lay outside the gene matches. There are 13 residues in the CDR3. The CDR3 DNA reads TGTGCCAGCAGCTCGGACAGGGCAGATACGCAGTATTTT. Its protein is CASSSDRADTQYF.

This clonotype showed up just a few times. This sequence joins TRBV9 and TRBJ1-6, with D hard to call. V lost 4 bases and J lost 9, with 17 bases in between. CDR1 SGDLS and CDR2 YYNGEE come from the germline V gene. The CDR3 sequence is 15 residues long. As DNA, the CDR3 is TGTGCCAGCAGCAGCGGATCGAGTAGAACTTCACCCCTCCACTTT. Its translation is CASSSGSSRTSPLHF. The whole variable domain, filled in from reference TRBV9 and TRBJ1-6, reads DSGVTQTPKHLITATGQRVTLRCSPRSGDLSVYWYQQSLDQGLQFLIQYYNGEERAKGNILERFSAQQFPDLHSELNLSSLELGDSALYFCASSSGSSRTSPLHFGNGTRLTVT.

In this sample, this clonotype turned up a few times. The chain recombines TRBV5-1 with TRBJ2-3; 11 bases fit TRBD2. CDR1 SGHRS and CDR2 YFSETQ come from the germline V gene. The CDR3 spans 15 residues. Trimming took 5 bases from V and 4 from J; bases not matched to a gene: 6. DNA for the CDR3: TGCGCCAGCAGTCCCGGGACTAGCGGCCCAGATACGCAGTATTTT. Protein product: CASSPGTSGPDTQYF. The full variable domain, in which reference TRBV5-1 and TRBJ2-3 provide the parts outside the CDR3, is KAGVTQTPRYLIKTRGQQVTLSCSPISGHRSVSWYQQTPGQGLQFLFEYFSETQRNKGNFPGRFSGRQFSNSRSEMNVSTLELGDSALYLCASSPGTSGPDTQYFGPGTRLTVL.

The table lists this clonotype with a few counts. The chain links TRBV7-6 to TRBJ2-7; D gene unclear. The CDR3 is 16 residues long. Germline V gene data show CDR1 as SGHVS and CDR2 as FNYEAQ. V lost 1 base and J lost 7, with 20 bases in between. In nucleotides, the CDR3 is TGTGCCAGCAGCTTAGAATTGGAGCCCTCCTACGATGAGCAGTACTTC. This sequence encodes CASSLELEPSYDEQYF.

At least ten counts were recorded for this clonotype. The chain links TRBV6-2 or TRBV6-3 to TRBJ2-7; TRBD2 matches 11 bases. With V trimmed by 2 bases and J by 0 bases, 0 bases remained unmatched. Germline V gene sequence: CDR1 MNHEY, CDR2 SVGEGT. The CDR3 sequence is 15 residues long. For the CDR3, the DNA is TGTGCCAGCAGTTACGGGACTAGCGGCTCCTACGAGCAGTACTTC. This gives the protein CASSYGTSGSYEQYF.

The gene calls are TRBV7-9 and TRBJ2-1; possibly TRBD1 for D (5 bases). Trimming shortened V by 4 bases and J by 2 bases, and 15 bases separated the two germline ends. Germline CDR1 and CDR2: SEHNR and FQNEAQ (reference sequence). This CDR3 is 16 amino acids long. The CDR3 reads CASSSIRGPTYNEQFF. Written as DNA, the CDR3 is TGTGCCAGCAGCTCCATTAGGGGTCCGACCTACAATGAGCAGTTCTTC.

Written as DNA, the CDR3 is TGTGCCAGCAGTTTCACGACAGGGGAGCCTGAAGCTTTCTTT. Encoded protein: CASSFTTGEPEAFF. The rearrangement links TRBV6-5 to TRBJ1-1; 8 bases are shared with TRBD1. There are 14 residues in the CDR3. With 4 bases clipped from V and 6 bases from J, the junction kept 7 bases outside the gene matches. The V gene's germline CDR1 is MNHEY and CDR2 SVGAGI.